The 4 T cell receptor beta chains below come from one sample, sequenced in a study of blood T cell repertoires in COVID-19. TCRdb's table, derived via immunoSEQ multiplex PCR, lists solely in-frame clones and lacks some. The repertoire holds under 450,000 clones, with approximately 90% as singletons. The sample comprised peripheral blood. These receptors all stem from a woman in her forties or fifties with COVID-19, enrolled during active disease.

The chain combines TRBV6-5 with TRBJ2-7; possibly TRBD1 for D (6 bases). The CDR3 spans 14 residues. CDR1 is MNHEY and CDR2 is SVGAGI in the germline V gene. Trimming pared 6 bases from V and 5 bases from J, leaving 17 bases between. CDR3 sequence: CASSRGGGSDEQYF. CDR3 nucleotides: TGTGCCAGCAGCAGGGGTGGGGGAAGCGACGAGCAGTACTTC.

The J gene is TRBJ2-7, the V gene TRBV19; D might be TRBD2 (5 bases). The CDR3 sequence is 15 residues long. The V gene lost 2 bases and the J gene lost 2 bases, with 13 bases spanning the gap. CDR1 is LNHDA, CDR2 SQIVND, per germline (reference sequence). CDR3 coding DNA: TGTGCCAGTAGTATAAGGGAGACGGGGACCTACGAGCAGTACTTC. The encoded protein is CASSIRETGTYEQYF. Complete variable domain (other parts from reference TRBV19 and TRBJ2-7): DGGITQSPKYLFRKEGQNVTLSCEQNLNHDAMYWYRQDPGQGLRLIYYSQIVNDFQKGDIAEGYSVSREKKESFPLTVTSAQKNPTAFYLCASSIRETGTYEQYFGPGTRLTVT.

This chain links TRBV12-3 or TRBV12-4 with TRBJ1-6; 8 nucleotides match TRBD1. The J segment lost 7 bases and the V segment lost 8 bases, leaving 1 base of the junction unmatched. The CDR3 has 12 residues. Here the CDR3 DNA reads TGTGCCAGCTGGACAGGGAATTCACCCCTCCACTTT. Translation gives CASWTGNSPLHF.

The chain carries TRBV19 and TRBJ1-5; 10 nucleotides align to TRBD1. This CDR3 is built from 16 residues. Germline CDR1 reads LNHDA; CDR2 reads SQIVND (reference sequence). V shed 3 bases and J 3 bases; nucleotides not matched to a gene: 5. The CDR3 region has the DNA TGTGCCAGTAGTATGGCCGGGACAGGGGTCAATCAGCCCCAGCATTTT. It yields the protein CASSMAGTGVNQPQHF. Filled out from reference TRBV19 and TRBJ1-5, the complete variable domain reads DGGITQSPKYLFRKEGQNVTLSCEQNLNHDAMYWYRQDPGQGLRLIYYSQIVNDFQKGDIAEGYSVSREKKESFPLTVTSAQKNPTAFYLCASSMAGTGVNQPQHFGDGTRLSIL.